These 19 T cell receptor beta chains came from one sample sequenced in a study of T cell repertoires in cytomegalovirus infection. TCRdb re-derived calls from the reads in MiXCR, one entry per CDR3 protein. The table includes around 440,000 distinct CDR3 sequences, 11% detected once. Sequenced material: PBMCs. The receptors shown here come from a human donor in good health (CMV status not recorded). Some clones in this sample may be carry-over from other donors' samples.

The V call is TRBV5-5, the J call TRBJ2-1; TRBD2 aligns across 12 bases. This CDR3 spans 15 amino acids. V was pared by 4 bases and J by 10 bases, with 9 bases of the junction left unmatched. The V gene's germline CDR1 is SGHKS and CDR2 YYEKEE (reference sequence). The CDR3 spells CASSPTSGSFTEQFF. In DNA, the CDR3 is TGTGCCAGCAGCCCGACTAGCGGGAGCTTCACGGAGCAGTTCTTC.

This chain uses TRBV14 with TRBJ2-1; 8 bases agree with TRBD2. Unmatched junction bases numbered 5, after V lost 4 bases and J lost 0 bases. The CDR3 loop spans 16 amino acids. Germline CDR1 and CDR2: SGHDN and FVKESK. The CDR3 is CASSRVTSGSYNEQFF. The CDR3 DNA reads TGTGCCAGCAGCCGAGTAACTAGCGGCTCCTACAATGAGCAGTTCTTC.

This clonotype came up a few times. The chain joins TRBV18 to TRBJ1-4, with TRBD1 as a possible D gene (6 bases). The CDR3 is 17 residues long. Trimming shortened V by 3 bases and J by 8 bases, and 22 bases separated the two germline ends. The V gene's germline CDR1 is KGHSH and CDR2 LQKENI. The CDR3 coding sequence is TGTGCCAGCTCACCCGGCCCAGGAGGGGGGCGCGGAGAAAAACTGTTTTTT. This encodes CASSPGPGGGRGEKLFF. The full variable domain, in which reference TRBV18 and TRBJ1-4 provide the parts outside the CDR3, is NAGVMQNPRHLVRRRGQEARLRCSPMKGHSHVYWYRQLPEEGLKFMVYLQKENIIDESGMPKERFSAEFPKEGPSILRIQQVVRGDSAAYFCASSPGPGGGRGEKLFFGSGTQLSVL.

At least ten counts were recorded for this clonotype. As DNA, the CDR3 is TGTGCCAGCAGCCAAATGGTTCCGGGGGCTTTCTTT. This sequence encodes CASSQMVPGAFF. The chain employs TRBV7-2 and TRBJ1-1, with unresolved D. V lost 5 bases to trimming and J lost 11 bases, with 15 bases between them. Looked up from germline, CDR1 is SGHTA and CDR2 is FQGNSA. The CDR3 extends over 12 amino acids.

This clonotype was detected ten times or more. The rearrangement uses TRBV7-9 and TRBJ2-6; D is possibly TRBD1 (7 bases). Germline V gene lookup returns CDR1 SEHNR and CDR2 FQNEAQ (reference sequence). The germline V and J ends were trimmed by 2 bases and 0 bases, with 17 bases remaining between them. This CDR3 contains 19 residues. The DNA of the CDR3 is TGTGCCAGCAGCTTATCGGCGGGACAGTTTCCCTCTGGGGCCAACGTCCTGACTTTC. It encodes CASSLSAGQFPSGANVLTF.

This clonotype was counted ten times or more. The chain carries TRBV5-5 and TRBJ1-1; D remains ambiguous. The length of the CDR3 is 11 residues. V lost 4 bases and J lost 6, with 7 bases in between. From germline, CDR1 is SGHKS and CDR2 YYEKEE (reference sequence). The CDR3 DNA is TGTGCCAGCAGCCAAAGCGCTGAAGCTTTCTTT. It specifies CASSQSAEAFF.

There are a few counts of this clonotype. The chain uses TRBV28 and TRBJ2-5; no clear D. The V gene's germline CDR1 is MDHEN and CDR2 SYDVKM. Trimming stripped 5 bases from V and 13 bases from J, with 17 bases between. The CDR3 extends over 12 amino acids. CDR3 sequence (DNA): TGTGCCAGCAGTCTAGGAGAAGGGCGTGCGTACTTC. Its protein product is CASSLGEGRAYF.

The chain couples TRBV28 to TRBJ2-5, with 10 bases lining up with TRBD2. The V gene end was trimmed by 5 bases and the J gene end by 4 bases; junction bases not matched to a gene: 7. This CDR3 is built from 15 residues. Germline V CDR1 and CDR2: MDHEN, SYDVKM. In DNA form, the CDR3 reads TGTGCCAGCAGTCTAGCGGGAGAGGCGGCAGAGACCCAGTACTTC. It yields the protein CASSLAGEAAETQYF.

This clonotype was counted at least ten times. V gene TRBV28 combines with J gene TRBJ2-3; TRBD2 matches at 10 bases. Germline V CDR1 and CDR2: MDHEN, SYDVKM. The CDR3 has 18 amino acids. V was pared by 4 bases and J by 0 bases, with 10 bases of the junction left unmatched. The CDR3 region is CASSSRLTSGYSTDTQYF. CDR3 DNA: TGTGCCAGCAGTTCCCGACTGACTAGCGGGTATAGCACAGATACGCAGTATTTT.

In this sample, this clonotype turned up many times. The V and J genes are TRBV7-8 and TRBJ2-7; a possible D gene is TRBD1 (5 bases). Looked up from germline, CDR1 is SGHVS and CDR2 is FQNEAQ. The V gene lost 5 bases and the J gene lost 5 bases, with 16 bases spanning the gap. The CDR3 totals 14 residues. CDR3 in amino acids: CASSLRQGRNEQYF. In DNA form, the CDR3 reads TGTGCCAGCAGCCTTCGCCAGGGTCGGAACGAGCAGTACTTC.

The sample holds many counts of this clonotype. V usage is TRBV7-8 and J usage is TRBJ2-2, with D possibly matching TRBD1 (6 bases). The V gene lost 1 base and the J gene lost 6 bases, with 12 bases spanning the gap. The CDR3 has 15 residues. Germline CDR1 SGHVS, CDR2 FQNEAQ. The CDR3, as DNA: TGTGCCAGCAGCTTAGGGCGGCAGGGGCCCGGGGAGCTGTTTTTT. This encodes CASSLGRQGPGELFF. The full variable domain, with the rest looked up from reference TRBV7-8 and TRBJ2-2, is GAGVSQSPRYKVAKRGQDVALRCDPISGHVSLFWYQQALGQGPEFLTYFQNEAQLDKSGLPSDRFFAERPEGSVSTLKIQRTQQEDSAVYLCASSLGRQGPGELFFGEGSRLTVL.

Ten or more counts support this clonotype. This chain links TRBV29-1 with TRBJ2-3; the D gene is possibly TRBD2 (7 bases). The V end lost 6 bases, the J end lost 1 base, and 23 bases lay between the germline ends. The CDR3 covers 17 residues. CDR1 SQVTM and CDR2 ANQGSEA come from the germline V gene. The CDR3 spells CSVDPIGGHGGTDTQYF. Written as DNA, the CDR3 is TGCAGCGTCGACCCCATCGGGGGGCACGGTGGCACAGATACGCAGTATTTT.

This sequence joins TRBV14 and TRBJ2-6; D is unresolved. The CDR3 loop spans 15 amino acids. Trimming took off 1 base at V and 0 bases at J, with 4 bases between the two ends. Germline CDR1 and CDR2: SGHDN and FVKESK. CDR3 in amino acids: CASSQGASGANVLTF. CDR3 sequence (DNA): TGTGCCAGCAGCCAAGGGGCCTCTGGGGCCAACGTCCTGACTTTC.

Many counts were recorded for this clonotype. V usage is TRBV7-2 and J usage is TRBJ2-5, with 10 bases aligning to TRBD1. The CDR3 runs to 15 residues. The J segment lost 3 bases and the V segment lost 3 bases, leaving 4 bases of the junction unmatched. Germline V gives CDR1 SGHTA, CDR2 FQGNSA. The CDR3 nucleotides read TGTGCCAGCAGCTTTTCCGGGACAGGGGAAGAGACCCAGTACTTC. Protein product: CASSFSGTGEETQYF.

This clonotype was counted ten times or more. The CDR3 is CASSLGTASWETQYF. The CDR3 DNA reads as TGTGCCAGCAGCCTCGGGACAGCTTCGTGGGAGACCCAGTACTTC. The chain carries TRBV7-6 and TRBJ2-5; 7 bases are shared with TRBD1. Germline CDR1 reads SGHVS; CDR2 reads FNYEAQ. The CDR3 extends over 15 amino acids. V lost 5 bases and J lost 5; bases outside the gene matches: 11.

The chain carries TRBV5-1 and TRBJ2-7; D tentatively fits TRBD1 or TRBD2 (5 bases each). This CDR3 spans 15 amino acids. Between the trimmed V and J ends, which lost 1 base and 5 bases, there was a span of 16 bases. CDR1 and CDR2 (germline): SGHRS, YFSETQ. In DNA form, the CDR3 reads TGCGCCAGCAGCTTGACCCAGGGCTTCGGGAACGAGCAGTACTTC. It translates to CASSLTQGFGNEQYF. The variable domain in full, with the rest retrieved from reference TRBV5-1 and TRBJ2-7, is KAGVTQTPRYLIKTRGQQVTLSCSPISGHRSVSWYQQTPGQGLQFLFEYFSETQRNKGNFPGRFSGRQFSNSRSEMNVSTLELGDSALYLCASSLTQGFGNEQYFGPGTRLTVT.

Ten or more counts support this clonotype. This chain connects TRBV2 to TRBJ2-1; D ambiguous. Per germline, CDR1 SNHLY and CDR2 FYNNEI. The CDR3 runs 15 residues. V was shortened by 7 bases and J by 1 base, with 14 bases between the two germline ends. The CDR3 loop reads CASTLWRPSYNEQFF. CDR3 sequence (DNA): TGTGCCAGCACCCTATGGCGACCTTCCTACAATGAGCAGTTCTTC.

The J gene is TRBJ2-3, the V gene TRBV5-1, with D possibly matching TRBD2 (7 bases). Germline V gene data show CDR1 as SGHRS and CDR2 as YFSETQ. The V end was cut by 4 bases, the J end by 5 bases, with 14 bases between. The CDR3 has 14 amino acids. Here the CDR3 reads CASSGKGGIDTQYF. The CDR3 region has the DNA TGCGCCAGCAGCGGGAAGGGGGGGATAGATACGCAGTATTTT. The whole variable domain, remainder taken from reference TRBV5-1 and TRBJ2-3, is KAGVTQTPRYLIKTRGQQVTLSCSPISGHRSVSWYQQTPGQGLQFLFEYFSETQRNKGNFPGRFSGRQFSNSRSEMNVSTLELGDSALYLCASSGKGGIDTQYFGPGTRLTVL.

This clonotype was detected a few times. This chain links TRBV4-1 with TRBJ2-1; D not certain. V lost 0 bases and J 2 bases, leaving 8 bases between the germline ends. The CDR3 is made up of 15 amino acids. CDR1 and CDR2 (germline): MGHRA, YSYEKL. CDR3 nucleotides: TGCGCCAGCAGCCAAGATTACTCTACCTACAATGAGCAGTTCTTC. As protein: CASSQDYSTYNEQFF.